The clone carrying this T cell receptor beta chain occurred once. Its antigen is unknown. The source of the sample is a study of human T cells and chemical hapten exposure. Study overall: From small differences in pooled library volume came most of the variation in per-sample TCR yields.

Overall study findings and caveats: No change in TCRs above 1 in 1000 frequency was produced by DPC sensitization.

The starting material, unfractionated whole blood, was used for total RNA extraction. CDR1 and CDR2 (germline): SGHDT, YYEEEE. V dropped 5 bases and J dropped 1 base, with 10 bases sitting between them. The CDR3 extends over 14 amino acids. The library gave individual cDNA molecules unique molecular identifiers. The authors' processing: Ranging from about 20,000 to 700,000, TCR counts per sample had a median value of around 92,000. A single record per CDR3 protein comes from TCRdb applying MiXCR to the 5' RACE reads. TCRdb assigned the V and J calls; the authors' analysis was not used. The table records around 100,000 distinct CDR3 sequences, approximately 20% of them present only once.

The TCR was taken from a human donor in good health. The genes are TRBV5-6 and TRBJ2-1; D uncertain. CDR3 sequence: CASRPKGSYNEQFF. The DNA for the CDR3 is TGTGCCAGCAGGCCCAAGGGTTCCTACAATGAGCAGTTCTTC. Supplemented by reference TRBV5-6 and TRBJ2-1, the full variable domain reads DAGVTQSPTHLIKTRGQQVTLRCSPKSGHDTVSWYQQALGQGPQFIFQYYEEEERQRGNFPDRFSGHQFPNYSSELNVNALLLGDSALYLCASRPKGSYNEQFFGPGTRLTVL.